The entry that follows covers one T cell receptor (beta chain) sequence. Its antigen is still unknown. Base qualities are not at hand, and no much larger clone is one base apart. TCRbeta CDR3 regions were amplified from genomic DNA using the immunoSEQ Assay, a bias-controlled multiplex PCR. The study's own analysis went as follows. Nucleated cell counts per sample were estimated from amplification of reference gene primers within the assay. Sequence reads were collapsed and filtered to measure the absolute abundance of every unique TCRbeta CDR3 rearrangement. For each sample, productive Simpson clonality was calculated by taking the square root of Simpson's diversity index across productive rearrangements. The table comes from immuneACCESS by way of TCRdb, which keeps in-frame sequences with V and J called. Part of the clones is missing from these tables; in studies checked, under half for an unresolved V gene and the rest for unknown reasons. V, J and clone size reflect that table, while D and trimming were determined from the DNA. In all, the sample holds approximately 190,000 clones, and over 75% of those were seen once. The top ten clonotypes cover around 0.5% of the sample.

The germline ends are 16 bases apart after V is trimmed by 4 bases and J by 7 bases. There are 14 amino acids in the CDR3, from cysteine to phenylalanine inclusive. The DNA shown is the 42-base CDR3, in frame from base 1. As encoded in the germline V gene, CDR1 is LGHNA while CDR2 is YSLEER. The collaborating institutions used their own protocols to collect whole blood in K2EDTA tubes. For TCRbeta analysis, collaborator samples were shipped as frozen whole blood, as isolated PBMCs, or as DNA extracted from either sample type. The data stem from a study of blood T cell repertoires in COVID-19 (TCRdb year 2020). Describing the broader study: The collaborator samples originated in the United States, Italy and Spain and spanned the acute and convalescent phases of COVID-19. Subjects who had been exposed to COVID-19, were actively infected with it, or had recovered from it provided the deeply sampled blood TCRbeta repertoires that made up the dataset. The material from the prospective study consisted of cDNA or gDNA derived from T cells, B-cell-depleted T cells, or PBMCs. The sample metadata nearly always contained a de-identified subject ID, COVID-19 status, age in years and sex. Samples were obtained from the ongoing ImmuneRACE study (first 160 participants) and from roughly 1,300 subjects provided by 6 global collaborators. The repertoires were released in a freely available public database meant as a resource for research on the immune response to SARS-CoV-2. Where HLA class I and class II types were available, the types were taken from metadata supplied by the sample provider, not from assay-based typing.

Paper-wide results and their limitations: Clinical and demographic metadata were provided uncurated, with the amount varying by source and participant.

The clonotype was recovered from a man aged 45-65 years with acute or convalescent COVID-19. The chain joins TRBV4-3 to TRBJ1-2; the D gene is possibly TRBD1, with 5 bases matching. The sample taken for sequencing was peripheral blood. The bases are TGCGCCAGCAGCCCCCGAAAGGGGACTAGTGGCTACACCTTC. Its protein product is CASSPRKGTSGYTF.